The 29 T cell receptor beta chains below come from one sample, sequenced in a study of cytomegalovirus exposure and HLA in healthy donors. The table came from immunoSEQ multiplex PCR; TCRdb's copy has only in-frame clones and leaves some out. The profile shows over 100,000 clones, roughly 95% of them singletons. The sample consisted of PBMCs. The receptor source for this set is a woman aged 18-29 years in good health and CMV-seronegative.

The V gene is TRBV4-1, the J gene TRBJ2-7, with TRBD2 matching over 12 bases. V trimming: 1 base; J trimming: 2 bases; junction bases outside the gene matches: 3. The CDR3 spans 16 residues. Germline CDR1 reads MGHRA; CDR2 reads YSYEKL. The CDR3 here is CASSQVGLAGTYEQYF. Here the CDR3 DNA reads TGCGCCAGCAGCCAAGTCGGACTAGCGGGAACCTACGAGCAGTACTTC.

The rearrangement joins TRBV1 to TRBJ2-7; the table's TRBD1 call for D was not verified on the DNA. TRBV1 has pseudogene status. The CDR3 length is 15 residues. DNA for the CDR3: TGCACCAGCAGCCAAAACAGGGGGCCGCGCTACGAGCAGTACTTC. Translating it yields CTSSQNRGPRYEQYF.

The V call is TRBV19, the J call TRBJ1-2; unclear D gene. The germline V and J ends were trimmed by 3 bases and 1 base, with 6 bases remaining between them. The CDR3 covers 13 residues. The germline V gene encodes CDR1 LNHDA and CDR2 SQIVND (reference sequence). CDR3 loop: CASSMTGNYGYTF. For the CDR3, the DNA is TGTGCCAGTAGTATGACGGGTAACTATGGCTACACCTTC.

The chain is built from TRBV5-4 and TRBJ1-2; D is uncertain. V lost 1 base, J lost 8 bases, and 9 bases lay in between. Germline loops: CDR1 SGHNT, CDR2 YYREEE (reference sequence). The CDR3 sequence is 12 residues long. The CDR3 coding sequence is TGTGCCAGCAGCTTGCACGTTGAGGGCTACACCTTC. Translated: CASSLHVEGYTF.

Here the CDR3 DNA reads TGTGCCAGCGGACTCCGGGAGGAGAACACTGAAGCTTTCTTT. Translation gives CASGLREENTEAFF. This chain uses TRBV2 with TRBJ1-1; D unclear. Germline CDR1 is SNHLY and CDR2 is FYNNEI. V gave up 8 bases and J gave up 1 base, with 14 bases separating them. This CDR3 is 14 amino acids long.

The DNA of the CDR3 is TGTGCCAGCAGTTCCCTCGGACTAGCGGGAACGAACACCGGGGAGCTGTTTTTT. It is translated as CASSSLGLAGTNTGELFF. This chain links TRBV27 with TRBJ2-2; 12 nucleotides agree with TRBD2. Germline values: CDR1 MNHEY, CDR2 SMNVEV (reference sequence). The ends lost 4 bases at V and 0 bases at J; junction bases unmatched: 6. The CDR3 contains 18 residues.

The chain's CDR3 is CASSKVVHLNRDEQFF. For the CDR3, the DNA is TGTGCCAGCAGCAAAGTTGTGCACCTCAATCGGGATGAGCAGTTCTTC. The chain recombines TRBV21-1 with TRBJ2-1; the table's D gene call, TRBD2, was not cross checked with the DNA. TRBV21-1 is termed a pseudogene. This CDR3 is 16 amino acids long.

This chain uses TRBV30 with TRBJ1-5; 8 bases are a match to TRBD1. The CDR3 sequence is 17 residues long. Germline V gives CDR1 GTSNPN, CDR2 SVGIG (reference sequence). J was trimmed by 4 bases and V by 0 bases; bases with no gene match: 11. The CDR3 nucleotides read TGTGCCTGGAGTGTACCGGTGGCAGGGGGCAGGAATCAGCCCCAGCATTTT. This codes for CAWSVPVAGGRNQPQHF.

The chain uses TRBV7-9 and TRBJ1-1, with 7 nucleotides matching TRBD1. Trimming cost V 0 bases and J 7 bases; bases outside gene matches: 5. Germline lookup yields CDR1 SEHNR and CDR2 FQNEAQ (reference sequence). This CDR3 contains 14 residues. CDR3 protein: CASSLAGGLLEAFF. The CDR3 coding sequence is TGTGCCAGCAGCTTAGCAGGGGGCCTTCTTGAAGCTTTCTTT.

The V and J genes are TRBV9 and TRBJ2-1; TRBD2 matches 8 bases. CDR1 and CDR2 (germline): SGDLS, YYNGEE. This CDR3 has 15 residues. V shed 0 bases and J 4 bases; nucleotides not matched to a gene: 3. CDR3 region: CASSVGGRPYNEQFF. CDR3 nucleotides: TGTGCCAGCAGCGTAGGCGGGAGGCCTTACAATGAGCAGTTCTTC.

The chain is built from TRBV6-6 and TRBJ2-3; a weak D match, TRBD1 (7 bases). The length of the CDR3 is 15 residues. CDR1 MNHNY and CDR2 SVGAGI come from the germline V gene (reference sequence). V was clipped by 6 bases and J by 0 bases, with 13 bases between them. CDR3 in DNA: TGTGCCAGCAGCCACAGGGGACTTAGCACAGATACGCAGTATTTT. Translated: CASSHRGLSTDTQYF.

This rearrangement joins TRBV7-2 to TRBJ2-7; 7 nucleotides agree with TRBD1. Germline V CDR1 and CDR2: SGHTA, FQGNSA. This CDR3 is built from 14 residues. V gave up 1 base and J gave up 1 base; unmatched junction bases: 1. The CDR3 is CASSLVQGSYEQYF. Here the CDR3 DNA reads TGTGCCAGCAGCTTAGTACAGGGGTCCTACGAGCAGTACTTC.

The V and J genes are TRBV11-2 and TRBJ2-5, with 7 bases that match TRBD2. The CDR3 length is 13 residues. Looked up from germline, CDR1 is SGHAT and CDR2 is FQNNGV. The junction had 5 bases not matched to a gene; V was cut back by 5 bases and J by 5 bases. The CDR3 DNA reads TGTGCCAGCAGCCCCCCGGGGGGTGAGACCCAGTACTTC. Its protein product is CASSPPGGETQYF.

The chain carries TRBV6-5 and TRBJ2-7, with 8 bases that match TRBD2. After removal of 2 bases from V and 1 base from J, the junction contained 7 bases not matched to a gene. This CDR3 has 16 residues. Germline V CDR1 and CDR2: MNHEY, SVGAGI. CDR3 coding DNA: TGTGCCAGCAGTTACAGTCAAAGCGGGGGTTCCTACGAGCAGTACTTC. Translation gives CASSYSQSGGSYEQYF.

The chain combines TRBV18 with TRBJ1-5; D is possibly TRBD1 (5 bases). The germline gives CDR1 KGHSH, CDR2 LQKENI. Between the trimmed V and J ends, which lost 6 bases and 5 bases, there was a span of 11 bases. The CDR3 loop spans 13 amino acids. In DNA, the CDR3 is TGTGCCAGCTCGCAGGGTGGTGATCAGCCCCAGCATTTT. Residues: CASSQGGDQPQHF.

The chain couples TRBV10-1 to TRBJ1-1; 8 bases are a match to TRBD1. The V gene's germline CDR1 is WNHNN and CDR2 SYGVQD (reference sequence). Trimming at V came to 8 bases and at J to 0 bases, leaving 8 bases not matched to a gene. CDR3 length equals 15 residues. CDR3 protein: CASSGTGPLNTEAFF. DNA of the CDR3: TGCGCCAGCTCCGGGACAGGTCCTTTGAACACTGAAGCTTTCTTT.

The rearrangement links TRBV6-1 to TRBJ2-7; tentative D call: TRBD1 (6 bases). V lost 5 bases, J lost 4 bases, and 12 bases lay in between. CDR3 size: 13 residues. Germline CDR1 is MNHNS and CDR2 is SASEGT. The CDR3 here is CASSHRDKYEQYF. The CDR3 DNA reads TGTGCCAGCAGTCACAGGGATAAATACGAGCAGTACTTC.

This clone was observed once. CDR3 sequence (DNA): TGTGCCAGCAGCCAGGGACTGTACAATGAGCAGTTCTTC. As protein: CASSQGLYNEQFF. J is TRBJ2-1 and V is TRBV7-3; TRBD2 is a possible D gene (6 bases). The V and J ends lost 5 bases and 4 bases respectively, with 9 bases between them. The CDR3 length is 13 residues. In germline, CDR1 is SGHTA, CDR2 FQGTGA. The full variable domain, rest sourced from reference TRBV7-3 and TRBJ2-1, is GAGVSQTPSNKVTEKGKYVELRCDPISGHTALYWYRQSLGQGPEFLIYFQGTGAADDSGLPNDRFFAVRPEGSVSTLKIQRTERGDSAVYLCASSQGLYNEQFFGPGTRLTVL.

The gene calls are TRBV5-1 and TRBJ2-7; 7 positions match TRBD1. The trim removed 4 bases at V and 4 bases at J, leaving 11 bases unmatched. This CDR3 region has 15 residues. Germline V gene data show CDR1 as SGHRS and CDR2 as YFSETQ. CDR3 nucleotides: TGCGCCAGCAGCCTATTTACCGGGACAGAATACGAGCAGTACTTC. It translates to CASSLFTGTEYEQYF.

CDR3 DNA: TGCGCCAGCAGTGAGTGGGACTCCTCCCCCGGCACCGGGGAGCTGTTTTTT. Its translation is CASSEWDSSPGTGELFF. The chain is built from TRBV10-2 and TRBJ2-2; D is possibly TRBD2 (6 bases). CDR3 length: 17 residues. The germline V gene encodes CDR1 WSHSY and CDR2 SAAADI. V was shortened by 1 base and J by 4 bases, with 16 bases between the two germline ends.

The DNA of the CDR3 is TGTGCCAGCAGTGACCGACAGGACGGCGGCTACACCTTC. It translates to CASSDRQDGGYTF. The rearrangement joins TRBV2 to TRBJ1-2; tentatively, D is TRBD1 (6 bases). Germline CDR1 and CDR2: SNHLY and FYNNEI. The CDR3 has 13 residues. Between the trimmed V and J ends, which lost 3 bases and 8 bases, there was a span of 13 bases.

The rearrangement uses TRBV4-2 and TRBJ1-5, with D hard to call. CDR1 and CDR2 (germline): LGHNA, YNFKEQ. Trimming cost V 0 bases and J 0 bases, with 9 bases left between them. The length of the CDR3 is 16 residues. The CDR3: CASSQEWQISNQPQHF. The DNA for the CDR3 is TGTGCCAGCAGCCAAGAATGGCAGATTAGCAATCAGCCCCAGCATTTT.

This clone occurred once. V and J are TRBV6-5 and TRBJ1-4; 8 nucleotides line up with TRBD1. The CDR3 runs to 15 residues. Germline CDR1 reads MNHEY; CDR2 reads SVGAGI. The trim removed 5 bases at V and 3 bases at J, leaving 5 bases unmatched. The CDR3 spells CASSAHRGANEKLFF. For the CDR3, the DNA is TGTGCCAGCAGTGCCCACAGGGGGGCTAATGAAAAACTGTTTTTT.

The chain carries TRBV5-1 and TRBJ2-3; the match to TRBD2 covers 8 bases. This CDR3 is built from 16 residues. Per germline, CDR1 SGHRS and CDR2 YFSETQ. The J segment lost 4 bases and the V segment lost 4 bases, leaving 11 bases of the junction unmatched. The CDR3 spells CASSPSSSGSPDTQYF. CDR3 sequence (DNA): TGCGCCAGCAGCCCTAGCTCTAGCGGGTCCCCAGATACGCAGTATTTT.

The chain carries TRBV7-3 and TRBJ1-1, with D perhaps TRBD1 (5 bases). This CDR3 comprises 14 residues. Deletions cut 1 base from V and 3 bases from J, with 9 bases between. The germline CDR1 and CDR2 sequences are SGHTA and FQGTGA. The DNA for the CDR3 is TGTGCCAGCAGCTTAATCGGCAGGGACACTGAAGCTTTCTTT. Protein: CASSLIGRDTEAFF.

The rearrangement links TRBV27 to TRBJ2-7, with TRBD1 matching over 8 bases. The CDR3 covers 13 residues. With V trimmed by 1 base and J by 4 bases, 0 bases remained unmatched. Germline V gene lookup returns CDR1 MNHEY and CDR2 SMNVEV (reference sequence). The DNA of the CDR3 is TGTGCCAGCAGTTTATGGACAGGGTACGAGCAGTACTTC. Its translation is CASSLWTGYEQYF.

A single count supports this clone. The V gene is TRBV6-6, the J gene TRBJ1-2, with D possibly matching TRBD1 (6 bases). Trimming left V 6 bases short and J 2 bases short, with 10 bases between. The CDR3 is 13 residues long. CDR1 and CDR2 (germline): MNHNY, SVGAGI (reference sequence). The chain's CDR3 is CASSAQGNYGYTF. Written as DNA, the CDR3 is TGTGCCAGCAGCGCCCAGGGGAACTATGGCTACACCTTC.

This rearrangement joins TRBV10-2 to TRBJ1-5; perhaps TRBD1 as D (5 bases). The germline CDR1 and CDR2 sequences are WSHSY and SAAADI. The CDR3 runs to 13 residues. Trimming cost V 9 bases and J 4 bases, with 13 bases left between them. CDR3 in DNA: TGCGCCAGTGTCGACAGCCAAAATCAGCCCCAGCATTTT. This encodes CASVDSQNQPQHF.

CDR3 region: CASSFLYGYTF. CDR3 DNA: TGTGCCAGCAGCTTTCTCTATGGCTACACCTTC. The gene calls are TRBV5-4 and TRBJ1-2; D is unresolved. The V gene lost 2 bases and the J gene lost 4 bases, with 3 bases spanning the gap. Germline V gives CDR1 SGHNT, CDR2 YYREEE (reference sequence). The CDR3 loop spans 11 amino acids. The whole variable domain, filled in from reference TRBV5-4 and TRBJ1-2, reads ETGVTQSPTHLIKTRGQQVTLRCSSQSGHNTVSWYQQALGQGPQFIFQYYREEENGRGNFPPRFSGLQFPNYSSELNVNALELDDSALYLCASSFLYGYTFGSGTRLTVV.